This T cell receptor beta chain was found in a study of T cell clonality in common variable immunodeficiency. The CDR3 totals 14 residues. The germline gives CDR1 KGHSH, CDR2 LQKENI. The germline V and J ends were trimmed by 6 bases and 1 base, with 9 bases remaining between them. The repertoire was sequenced with immunoSEQ multiplex PCR; TCRdb's copy has only in-frame clones and lacks some. The sample lists 51,000 or so clones, none appearing once, the ten largest making up about 2%. Study-level points and caveats: Reportedly, TCR beta sequences from common variable immunodeficiency showed fewer deletions and N-nucleotide insertions.

Patients and controls were mostly of Caucasian heritage. The sample holds many counts of this clone. As yet, its antigen is unknown. The CDR3 goes on 3 residues after the read ends, and that part is filled in from the germline J gene. What was sequenced was peripheral blood mononuclear cells. J is TRBJ2-2 and V is TRBV18, with D tentatively TRBD1 (5 bases). The sequence was collected from a person aged 18 to 69 in good health. The CDR3 protein is CASSTRENTGELFF. Partial CDR3 DNA: TGTGCCAGCTCGACCAGGGAGAACACCGGGGAG.